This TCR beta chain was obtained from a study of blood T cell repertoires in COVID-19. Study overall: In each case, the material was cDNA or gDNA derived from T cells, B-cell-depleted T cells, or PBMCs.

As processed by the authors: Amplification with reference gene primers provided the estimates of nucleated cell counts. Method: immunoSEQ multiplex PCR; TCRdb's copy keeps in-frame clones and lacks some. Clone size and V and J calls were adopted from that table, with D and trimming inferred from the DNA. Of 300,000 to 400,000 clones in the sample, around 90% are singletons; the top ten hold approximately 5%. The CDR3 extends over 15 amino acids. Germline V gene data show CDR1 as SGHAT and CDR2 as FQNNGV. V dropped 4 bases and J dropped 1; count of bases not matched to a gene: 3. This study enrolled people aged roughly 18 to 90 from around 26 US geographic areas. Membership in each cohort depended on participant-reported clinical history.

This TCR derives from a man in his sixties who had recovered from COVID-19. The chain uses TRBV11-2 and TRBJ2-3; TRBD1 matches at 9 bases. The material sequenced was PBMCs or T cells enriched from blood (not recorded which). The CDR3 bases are TGTGCCAGCAGCTCGGACAGGGGCGGCACAGATACGCAGTATTTT. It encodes CASSSDRGGTDTQYF. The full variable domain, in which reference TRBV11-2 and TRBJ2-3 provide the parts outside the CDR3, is EAGVAQSPRYKIIEKRQSVAFWCNPISGHATLYWYQQILGQGPKLLIQFQNNGVVDDSQLPKDRFSAERLKGVDSTLKIQPAKLEDSAVYLCASSSDRGGTDTQYFGPGTRLTVL.